The rows below give T cell receptor beta chains drawn from one sample of a study of T cell responses to AZD1222 COVID-19 vaccine. Method: immunoSEQ multiplex PCR; TCRdb's copy keeps in-frame clones and lacks some. This table has approximately 110,000 clones, about 92% appearing once. The source material was peripheral blood, sampled on day 0 of AZD1222 vaccination. The receptors were sampled from an adult in good health. CDR3s include the opening cysteine and the closing phenylalanine or tryptophan. Fields, in order: CDR3 protein, CDR3 DNA, V gene, clone size, D gene, J gene. The D gene is left open where the match is weak. Size values are once, few and many counts, or a class for expanded clones, and some rows have none.

CDR3 protein: CASKRGVNEQFF; CDR3 DNA: TGTGCCAGCAAGCGGGGGGTCAATGAGCAGTTCTTC; V gene: TRBV6-5; clone size: -; D gene: TRBD2; J gene: TRBJ2-1
CDR3 protein: CASSLQQGSTGELFF; CDR3 DNA: TGTGCCAGCAGCTTACAACAGGGTAGCACCGGGGAGCTGTTTTTT; V gene: TRBV7-3; clone size: -; D gene: -; J gene: TRBJ2-2
CDR3 protein: CASSQPASPLHF; CDR3 DNA: TGTGCCAGCAGCCAGCCGGCTTCACCCCTCCACTTT; V gene: TRBV3-1/TRBV3-2; clone size: -; D gene: -; J gene: TRBJ1-6
CDR3 protein: CASSLSSGWETQYF; CDR3 DNA: TGTGCCAGCAGTTTATCGTCCGGGTGGGAGACCCAGTACTTC; V gene: TRBV27; clone size: -; D gene: -; J gene: TRBJ2-5
CDR3 protein: CASSSTGLAGGNEQFF; CDR3 DNA: TGTGCCAGCAGTTCTACCGGACTAGCGGGAGGGAATGAGCAGTTCTTC; V gene: TRBV28; clone size: -; D gene: TRBD2; J gene: TRBJ2-1
CDR3 protein: CASSFGTGGSGNTIYF; CDR3 DNA: TGTGCCAGCAGCTTCGGGACAGGAGGCTCTGGAAACACCATATATTTT; V gene: TRBV5-6; clone size: -; D gene: TRBD1; J gene: TRBJ1-3
CDR3 protein: CASSLVRGGSEAFF; CDR3 DNA: TGTGCCAGCAGCTTAGTTCGGGGGGGCTCTGAAGCTTTCTTT; V gene: TRBV7-9; clone size: -; D gene: -; J gene: TRBJ1-1
CDR3 protein: CAWKGWGQMNTEAFF; CDR3 DNA: TGTGCCTGGAAAGGGTGGGGACAGATGAACACTGAAGCTTTCTTT; V gene: TRBV30; clone size: -; D gene: TRBD1; J gene: TRBJ1-1
CDR3 protein: CASKRVGQGPSKLFF; CDR3 DNA: TGCGCCAGCAAAAGAGTGGGGCAGGGCCCGTCAAAACTGTTTTTT; V gene: TRBV4-3; clone size: -; D gene: -; J gene: TRBJ1-4
CDR3 protein: CASSSYDGGSRGAFF; CDR3 DNA: TGTGCCAGCAGCTCATATGATGGAGGGTCTAGGGGGGCTTTCTTT; V gene: TRBV7-9; clone size: -; D gene: -; J gene: TRBJ1-1
CDR3 protein: CASSLARGLGTEAFF; CDR3 DNA: TGTGCCAGCAGCTTAGCGCGGGGGCTGGGCACTGAAGCTTTCTTT; V gene: TRBV7-9; clone size: few; D gene: -; J gene: TRBJ1-1
CDR3 protein: CSWGLAGGMQFF; CDR3 DNA: TGCAGCTGGGGACTAGCGGGGGGGATGCAGTTCTTC; V gene: TRBV29-1; clone size: -; D gene: TRBD2; J gene: TRBJ2-1
CDR3 protein: CASSPRHNEQFF; CDR3 DNA: TGTGCCAGCAGCCCGCGTCACAATGAGCAGTTCTTC; V gene: TRBV13; clone size: few; D gene: -; J gene: TRBJ2-1
CDR3 protein: CAVKGAPVTEAFF; CDR3 DNA: TGTGCCGTAAAAGGGGCCCCGGTCACTGAAGCTTTCTTT; V gene: TRBV28; clone size: -; D gene: -; J gene: TRBJ1-1
CDR3 protein: CASSVGALQSYEQYF; CDR3 DNA: TGTGCCAGCAGCGTAGGGGCCCTCCAATCCTACGAGCAGTACTTC; V gene: TRBV9; clone size: -; D gene: -; J gene: TRBJ2-7
CDR3 protein: CASSPAPGNPEGPQPQHF; CDR3 DNA: TGTGCCAGCTCACCAGCCCCAGGGAACCCCGAGGGTCCTCAGCCCCAGCATTTT; V gene: TRBV18; clone size: -; D gene: -; J gene: TRBJ1-5
CDR3 protein: CASSLKQGAGGTEAFF; CDR3 DNA: TGTGCCAGCAGTTTAAAACAGGGGGCAGGAGGCACTGAAGCTTTCTTT; V gene: TRBV28; clone size: -; D gene: TRBD1; J gene: TRBJ1-1
CDR3 protein: CAWRGGETGELFF; CDR3 DNA: TGTGCCTGGAGGGGAGGGGAAACCGGGGAGCTGTTTTTT; V gene: TRBV30; clone size: -; D gene: TRBD2; J gene: TRBJ2-2
CDR3 protein: CASSGQGMSNQPQHF; CDR3 DNA: TGTGCCAGCAGTGGACAGGGGATGAGCAATCAGCCCCAGCATTTT; V gene: TRBV28; clone size: -; D gene: TRBD1; J gene: TRBJ1-5
CDR3 protein: CASSQDTTSGKYGYTF; CDR3 DNA: TGCGCCAGCAGCCAAGATACGACCTCAGGGAAATATGGCTACACCTTC; V gene: TRBV4-1; clone size: -; D gene: -; J gene: TRBJ1-2
CDR3 protein: CASSSPLAVLSTDTQYF; CDR3 DNA: TGTGCCAGCAGTTCCCCCTTAGCGGTCCTAAGCACAGATACGCAGTATTTT; V gene: TRBV28; clone size: -; D gene: -; J gene: TRBJ2-3
CDR3 protein: CASSLDRAQETQYF; CDR3 DNA: TGTGCCAGCAGCTTGGACAGGGCACAAGAGACCCAGTACTTC; V gene: TRBV5-4; clone size: -; D gene: -; J gene: TRBJ2-5
CDR3 protein: CACPGQGIAEKLFF; CDR3 DNA: TGTGCCTGCCCCGGACAGGGGATTGCCGAAAAACTGTTTTTT; V gene: TRBV30; clone size: -; D gene: TRBD1; J gene: TRBJ1-4
CDR3 protein: CASSVSPGQPHQETQYF; CDR3 DNA: TGTGCCAGCAGCGTAAGCCCGGGACAGCCGCACCAAGAGACCCAGTACTTC; V gene: TRBV9; clone size: once; D gene: TRBD1; J gene: TRBJ2-5
CDR3 protein: CASSYSSGGPYNEQFF; CDR3 DNA: TGTGCCAGCAGTTACTCGAGCGGGGGCCCTTACAATGAGCAGTTCTTC; V gene: TRBV6-5; clone size: once; D gene: TRBD2; J gene: TRBJ2-1
CDR3 protein: CASSPLAGGYNEQFF; CDR3 DNA: TGTGCCAGCAGTCCCCTAGCGGGAGGGTACAATGAACAGTTCTTC; V gene: TRBV6-4; clone size: -; D gene: TRBD2; J gene: TRBJ2-1
CDR3 protein: CASRATGEGTYEQYF; CDR3 DNA: TGTGCCAGCAGGGCCACGGGGGAAGGCACCTACGAGCAGTACTTC; V gene: TRBV28; clone size: -; D gene: -; J gene: TRBJ2-7